Each of the 15 T cell receptor beta chains below was sequenced from the same sample in a study of cytomegalovirus exposure and HLA in healthy donors. Assay used: immunoSEQ multiplex PCR; TCRdb lists only in-frame clones, some missing. The data contain about 220,000 clones, about 89% of them singletons. The sequenced sample consisted of PBMCs. The receptors here all came from a woman aged 18 to 35 in good health and CMV-seronegative.

This rearrangement joins TRBV5-1 to TRBJ2-1; 12 positions agree with TRBD2. The germline gives CDR1 SGHRS, CDR2 YFSETQ. The V gene end was trimmed by 5 bases and the J gene end by 2 bases; junction bases not matched to a gene: 11. CDR3 length equals 18 residues. In DNA form, the CDR3 reads TGCGCCAGCAGTTGGGGACTAGCGGGTCTAGGGGCCTACAATGAGCAGTTCTTC. Translation gives CASSWGLAGLGAYNEQFF.

Here the CDR3 DNA reads TGTGCCAGCAGCCCACTTCGGACATCAGCTTTCTTT. Its translation: CASSPLRTSAFF. The chain combines TRBV28 with TRBJ1-1, with a tentative D call TRBD1 (5 bases). The CDR3 is made up of 12 amino acids. Trimming cost V 6 bases and J 10 bases, with 15 bases left between them. The germline V gene encodes CDR1 MDHEN and CDR2 SYDVKM.

The V call is TRBV19, the J call TRBJ1-2; D might be TRBD1 (5 bases). The V end lost 1 base, the J end lost 6 bases, and 21 bases lay between the germline ends. The CDR3 sequence is 17 residues long. Per the germline V gene, CDR1 is LNHDA and CDR2 is SQIVND (reference sequence). CDR3 bases: TGTGCCAGTAGTATAGGTAGCGGCGGCAGGGTTCTTAATGGCTACACCTTC. Protein: CASSIGSGGRVLNGYTF.

The rearrangement links TRBV2 to TRBJ2-3; D is possibly TRBD2 (6 bases). CDR1 and CDR2 from the germline V gene are SNHLY and FYNNEI. Trimming shortened V by 4 bases and J by 1 base, and 15 bases separated the two germline ends. The length of the CDR3 is 16 residues. CDR3 region: CASSAETGVGTDTQYF. For the CDR3, the DNA is TGTGCCAGCAGTGCCGAGACGGGAGTGGGCACAGATACGCAGTATTTT. The full variable domain, rest sourced from reference TRBV2 and TRBJ2-3, is EPEVTQTPSHQVTQMGQEVILRCVPISNHLYFYWYRQILGQKVEFLVSFYNNEISEKSEIFDDQFSVERPDGSNFTLKIRSTKLEDSAMYFCASSAETGVGTDTQYFGPGTRLTVL.

This rearrangement joins TRBV6-5 to TRBJ2-1; TRBD2 aligns across 9 bases. Germline-derived CDR1 and CDR2 are MNHEY and SVGAGI. V lost 5 bases and J lost 6; bases outside the gene matches: 8. The CDR3 length is 15 residues. CDR3 in amino acids: CASSPRGGARNEQFF. Here the CDR3 DNA reads TGTGCCAGCAGTCCCCGCGGGGGGGCCCGCAATGAGCAGTTCTTC.

This clone was observed a single time. The rearrangement joins TRBV10-2 to TRBJ2-7; 12 bases map to TRBD2. Looked up from germline, CDR1 is WSHSY and CDR2 is SAAADI. V shed 6 bases, J shed 5 bases, and the junction held 8 bases outside the gene matches. The CDR3 has 15 residues. The chain's CDR3 is CASSLAGGPPHEQYF. The DNA for the CDR3 is TGCGCCAGCAGCCTAGCGGGAGGGCCTCCCCACGAGCAGTACTTC.

This chain joins TRBV10-3 and TRBJ1-1; TRBD1 is a possible D gene (6 bases). This CDR3 has 15 residues. Trimming cost V 7 bases and J 1 base, with 16 bases left between them. CDR1 is ENHRY, CDR2 SYGVKD, per germline. The CDR3 loop is CAITETGEKNTEAFF. In DNA, the CDR3 is TGTGCCATCACCGAGACAGGTGAGAAGAACACTGAAGCTTTCTTT.

Note on this clone: A read error may produce the germline difference seen at one junction end. The chain joins TRBV30 to TRBJ1-2, with 7 bases fitting TRBD1. This CDR3 is built from 15 residues. The germline V gene has CDR1 GTSNPN and CDR2 SVGIG (reference sequence). The CDR3 region is CARSPGQNLNYGYTF. CDR3 DNA sequence: TGTGCCCGGAGTCCGGGACAGAACCTTAACTATGGCTACACCTTC.

This rearrangement joins TRBV6-1 to TRBJ1-5; 7 nucleotides agree with TRBD1. The V segment lost 4 bases and the J segment 5 bases; nucleotides outside the gene matches: 5. This CDR3 is 14 amino acids long. Germline V CDR1 and CDR2: MNHNS, SASEGT. The CDR3 DNA is TGTGCCAGCAGTGGGGGACAGTGGGATCAGCCCCAGCATTTT. Translated: CASSGGQWDQPQHF.

The genes are TRBV15 and TRBJ2-7, with D possibly matching TRBD1 (5 bases). From germline, CDR1 is LNHNV and CDR2 YYDKDF (reference sequence). CDR3 length equals 16 residues. The V end was cut by 0 bases, the J end by 4 bases, with 16 bases between. CDR3 sequence reads: CATSREDSSTFYEQYF. CDR3 in DNA: TGTGCCACCAGCAGAGAAGACAGCAGCACTTTTTACGAGCAGTACTTC.

The V call is TRBV7-2, the J call TRBJ2-7, with D perhaps TRBD2 (5 bases). CDR3 length: 16 residues. V lost 1 base to trimming and J lost 3 bases, with 16 bases between them. Germline assignment: CDR1 SGHTA and CDR2 FQGNSA. The CDR3 bases are TGTGCCAGCAGCTTAGATTCTAGCATCACAGTCTACGAGCAGTACTTC. Translated, it gives CASSLDSSITVYEQYF. The variable domain in full, completed from reference TRBV7-2 and TRBJ2-7, reads GAGVSQSPSNKVTEKGKDVELRCDPISGHTALYWYRQSLGQGLEFLIYFQGNSAPDKSGLPSDRFSAERTGGSVSTLTIQRTQQEDSAVYLCASSLDSSITVYEQYFGPGTRLTVT.

The J gene is TRBJ2-7, the V gene TRBV13, with 7 bases that match TRBD2. Trimming cost V 5 bases and J 3 bases; bases outside gene matches: 4. This CDR3 contains 13 residues. Per the germline V gene, CDR1 is PRHDT and CDR2 is FYEKMQ (reference sequence). The CDR3 nucleotides read TGTGCCAGCAGCCCTTGGACTAGCTACGAGCAGTACTTC. Translated, it gives CASSPWTSYEQYF. The entire variable domain, with the rest obtained from reference TRBV13 and TRBJ2-7, is as follows: AAGVIQSPRHLIKEKRETATLKCYPIPRHDTVYWYQQGPGQDPQFLISFYEKMQSDKGSIPDRFSAQQFSDYHSELNMSSLELGDSALYFCASSPWTSYEQYFGPGTRLTVT.

V is TRBV9 and J is TRBJ1-1, with D possibly matching TRBD1 (5 bases). This CDR3 has 14 residues. The V end lost 3 bases, the J end lost 6 bases, and 15 bases lay between the germline ends. Looked up from germline, CDR1 is SGDLS and CDR2 is YYNGEE. CDR3: CASSGPGDMAEAFF. The CDR3 DNA sequence: TGTGCCAGCAGCGGGCCGGGGGATATGGCTGAAGCTTTCTTT.

The chain carries TRBV27 and TRBJ2-3; D remains ambiguous. Germline V gives CDR1 MNHEY, CDR2 SMNVEV (reference sequence). Deletions cut 4 bases from V and 2 bases from J, with 10 bases between. This CDR3 comprises 14 residues. CDR3 amino acids: CASSSLVSTDTQYF. CDR3 coding DNA: TGTGCCAGCAGTTCGCTAGTTTCCACAGATACGCAGTATTTT.

This clone has a handful of counts. J is TRBJ2-2 and V is TRBV7-9, with D uncertain. Trimming cost V 6 bases and J 3 bases, with 14 bases left between them. The CDR3 extends over 15 amino acids. Germline values: CDR1 SEHNR, CDR2 FQNEAQ (reference sequence). Written as DNA, the CDR3 is TGTGCCAGCAGATTCGACCAGGCCGACACCGGGGAGCTGTTTTTT. This encodes CASRFDQADTGELFF. Together with reference TRBV7-9 and TRBJ2-2, the CDR3 gives the full variable domain: DTGVSQNPRHKITKRGQNVTFRCDPISEHNRLYWYRQTLGQGPEFLTYFQNEAQLEKSRLLSDRFSAERPKGSFSTLEIQRTEQGDSAMYLCASRFDQADTGELFFGEGSRLTVL.